Listed below are T cell receptor beta chains from one sample, sequenced in a study of regulatory and conventional T cells in RAG deficiency. Data came from immunoSEQ multiplex PCR; TCRdb stores just in-frame clones and leaves some out. The sample includes roughly 34,000 clones, 70% to 80% of them seen just once. These data were also reused for a study on regulatory T cells.

Source material: CD4+ effector T cells sorted from blood. The origin of the receptors is a human donor in good health. Each CDR3 is given with its conserved first and last residue. D genes are given only for firm matches. Size values are once, few and many counts, or a class for expanded clones, and some rows have none.

V,J,size,D,DNA,CDR3
TRBV7-9,TRBJ2-2,.,.,TGTGCCAGCAGCTTTGGGACGTCCTCCGGGGAGCTGTTTTTT,CASSFGTSSGELFF
TRBV12-2,TRBJ1-3,.,.,TGTGCAAGTCGCTTAAAACAAAACAGGGTCGGAAACACCATATATTTT,CASRLKQNRVGNTIYF
TRBV6-1,TRBJ2-1,.,.,TGTGCCAGCACGGGCTGGGGGGACTCCTACAATGAGCAGTTCTTC,CASTGWGDSYNEQFF
TRBV30,TRBJ2-3,.,.,TGTGCCTGGAGTCCGGGGACTCAAAGAACAGATACGCAGTATTTT,CAWSPGTQRTDTQYF
TRBV4-2,TRBJ1-6,.,.,TGTGCCAGCAGCCAAGATTTCGAACGGGGATATAATTCACCCCTCCACTTT,CASSQDFERGYNSPLHF
TRBV30,TRBJ1-6,.,.,TGTGCCTGGAGTGTACCAGGGTTATGGAATTCACCCCTCCACTTT,CAWSVPGLWNSPLHF
TRBV6-1,TRBJ1-1,.,.,TGTGCCAGCAGTGGACAGGTAAACACTGAAGCTTTCTTT,CASSGQVNTEAFF
TRBV30,TRBJ2-2,once,.,TGTGCCTGGAATCGGGGGAACACCGGGGAGCTGTTTTTT,CAWNRGNTGELFF
TRBV28,TRBJ2-4,.,.,TGTGCCAGCAGTGATCGGACCCTTCAGTACTTC,CASSDRTLQYF
TRBV2,TRBJ2-4,.,TRBD2,TGTGCCAGCAGTCCGCGGGGGGTAGCCAAAAACATTCAGTACTTC,CASSPRGVAKNIQYF
TRBV15,TRBJ1-2,.,.,TGTGCCACCAGCAGAGACGAGACGGTCTATGGCTACACCTTC,CATSRDETVYGYTF
TRBV7-9,TRBJ2-3,.,.,TGTGCCAGCACACCTGCCCGACAGGTGTCAGATACGCAGTATTTT,CASTPARQVSDTQYF
TRBV6-6,TRBJ1-1,once,.,TGTGCCAGCAGCTCAAGGTGGACTGAAGCTTTCTTT,CASSSRWTEAFF
TRBV30,TRBJ1-2,.,TRBD1,TGTGCCTGGAGTGTACAGGGGGGCATTGGCTACACCTTC,CAWSVQGGIGYTF
TRBV7-3,TRBJ1-1,.,.,TGTGCCAGCAGCTCGCGGTGGTTCGGGGACACTGAAGCTTTCTTT,CASSSRWFGDTEAFF
TRBV27,TRBJ2-7,.,.,TGTGCCAGCAGTTTAGAGGCATTCGGTCCCTACGAGCAGTACTTC,CASSLEAFGPYEQYF
TRBV7-9,TRBJ1-6,few,.,TGTGCCAGCAGCTTGGGGACGATGGGTTCACCCCTCCACTTT,CASSLGTMGSPLHF
TRBV28,TRBJ1-3,.,.,TGTGCCAGCAGCGTCAACCCAGGTACAGAAGGTCCTGGAAACACCATATATTTT,CASSVNPGTEGPGNTIYF
TRBV9,TRBJ1-4,.,.,TGTGCCAGCAGCGTAGTTGGGGATGGAGGGGAAAAACTGTTTTTT,CASSVVGDGGEKLFF
TRBV6-5,TRBJ2-1,.,.,TGTGCCAGCAGTTCCACACGACGAAATGAGCAGTTCTTC,CASSSTRRNEQFF
TRBV6-1,TRBJ1-5,.,.,TGTGCCAGCACGAGGGGATGGAGCAATCAGCCCCAGCATTTT,CASTRGWSNQPQHF
TRBV5-1,TRBJ2-7,.,TRBD1,TGCGCCAGCGGACCCCGACAGGGCGGTGTGTACGAGCAGTACTTC,CASGPRQGGVYEQYF
TRBV5-1,TRBJ2-3,medium-sized,.,TGCGCCAGCCGCCTCAATTCCATTTCCACAGATACGCAGTATTTT,CASRLNSISTDTQYF
TRBV18,TRBJ1-2,.,.,TGTGCCAGCTCACCGGACGGGTCTTATGGCTACACCTTC,CASSPDGSYGYTF
TRBV5-1,TRBJ1-5,.,.,TGCGCCAGCAGCCCGACAGGCCGCAATCAGCCCCAGCATTTT,CASSPTGRNQPQHF
TRBV5-1,TRBJ2-3,.,TRBD2,TGCGCCAGCAGCTTAGCGGGGGCGTTCACAGATACGCAGTATTTT,CASSLAGAFTDTQYF
TRBV5-6,TRBJ1-2,.,.,TGTGCCAGCAAGGGAATCTATGGCTACACCTTC,CASKGIYGYTF
TRBV7-9,TRBJ1-5,.,TRBD1,TGTGCCAGCAGCTTAACAGGGGAGAAGCAGCCCCAGCATTTT,CASSLTGEKQPQHF
TRBV28,TRBJ1-1,.,.,TGTGCCAGCAGTTTAGGCGGGGCCCCGCTGTATGAAGCTTTCTTT,CASSLGGAPLYEAFF
TRBV11-2,TRBJ1-2,.,.,TGTGCCAGCAGCTTAGATCTTGGGGGCGGACACTATGGCTACACCTTC,CASSLDLGGGHYGYTF
TRBV11-2,TRBJ1-2,.,.,TGTGCCAGCAGCTCTTTGACGGCTAACTATGGCTACACCTTC,CASSSLTANYGYTF
TRBV5-3,TRBJ1-2,.,.,TGTGCCAGAAGCGTCGGTGGGGGGAATGGCTACACCTTC,CARSVGGGNGYTF
TRBV7-7,TRBJ2-2,.,.,TGTGCTAGCAGCTTGAGCGAGCATTTCACCGGGGAGCTGTTTTTT,CASSLSEHFTGELFF
TRBV5-8,TRBJ1-3,.,TRBD1,TGTGCCAGCAGCACCGGGACAGGGCAATCTGGAAACACCATATATTTT,CASSTGTGQSGNTIYF
TRBV6-1,TRBJ1-2,few,.,TGTGCCAGCAGTGAACGTGGCTTTGGCTACACCTTC,CASSERGFGYTF
TRBV5-4,TRBJ2-1,.,TRBD2,TGTGCCAGCAGCTCCGGACTAGCGGGGGCCGGGAATGAGCAGTTCTTC,CASSSGLAGAGNEQFF
TRBV30,TRBJ1-1,.,.,TGTGCCTGGAGTGAGGACAGGAACACTGAAGCTTTCTTT,CAWSEDRNTEAFF
TRBV30,TRBJ2-2,once,.,TGTGCCTGGACAAACAGGTACACCGGGGAGCTGTTTTTT,CAWTNRYTGELFF
TRBV5-6,TRBJ2-4,.,TRBD1,TGTGCCAGCGGATGGACAGGGGGGCCTCGGATGAACATTCAGTACTTC,CASGWTGGPRMNIQYF
TRBV4-1,TRBJ1-5,few,TRBD1,TGCGCCAGCAGCCAAGGGGACAGGGCTGGCAATCAGCCCCAGCATTTT,CASSQGDRAGNQPQHF
TRBV28,TRBJ2-3,.,.,TGTGCCAGCAGTTTAAAGGATCCTTTCACAGATACGCAGTATTTT,CASSLKDPFTDTQYF
TRBV30,TRBJ1-1,.,TRBD1,TGTGCCTGGAGTTCCTCCCGACAGGGCAAGAACACTGAAGCTTTCTTT,CAWSSSRQGKNTEAFF
TRBV2,TRBJ1-2,few,.,TGTGCCAGCACCAGGGTGGCGCCACCTAACTATGGCTACACCTTC,CASTRVAPPNYGYTF